The 22 T cell receptor beta chains listed next were all sequenced from one sample in a study of identical twins (dated by TCRdb to about 2016). To prepare the library, 5' RACE was applied. The instrument given in TCRdb is Illumina HiSeq 2000. The public sequencing data were trimmed at Q25 with fastp and processed into clonotypes with MiXCR by TCRdb, which kept only in-frame beta chains. Identical CDR3 protein sequences are pooled into one entry, listed with their most common genes and DNA. The sample table lists approximately 210,000 distinct CDR3 sequences, roughly 10% of them with a count of one. The ten largest clones capture 5% to 5.5% of the sample. What was sequenced was memory (CD45RO+) T cells sorted from blood. Interpreted using the paper, the cell subset or site label stands for: CD45RO+ enriched T cells. The receptors here all came from a woman aged 18-35 years in good health.

The chain has TRBV20-1 and TRBJ2-3; D ambiguous. Per germline, CDR1 DFQATT and CDR2 SNEGSKA (reference sequence). V was clipped by 3 bases and J by 0 bases, with 16 bases between them. This CDR3 has 16 amino acids. The CDR3 here is CSASPLAPTSTDTQYF. The CDR3 bases are TGCAGTGCTAGTCCGTTGGCTCCGACCAGCACAGATACGCAGTATTTT.

The V and J genes are TRBV5-5 and TRBJ2-7; D not resolved. CDR1 and CDR2 (germline): SGHKS, YYEKEE (reference sequence). V dropped 2 bases and J dropped 6 bases, with 15 bases sitting between them. CDR3 length equals 14 residues. This chain's CDR3 is CASSFSSSSAEQYF. CDR3 in DNA: TGTGCCAGCAGCTTCAGTTCGTCGTCTGCCGAGCAGTACTTC.

The V call is TRBV10-3, the J call TRBJ2-2; TRBD1 matches at 8 bases. The CDR3 covers 19 residues. From germline, CDR1 is ENHRY and CDR2 SYGVKD. Trimming cost V 4 bases and J 3 bases; bases outside gene matches: 16. The CDR3 reads CAISAARGRPVTYTGELFF. The CDR3 DNA reads TGTGCCATCAGTGCGGCCAGGGGGCGACCCGTGACTTACACCGGGGAGCTGTTTTTT.

In this sample, this clonotype turned up a few times. The CDR3 DNA reads TGCAGCGCTATTACAGTGAAAGAGACCCAGTACTTC. Protein sequence: CSAITVKETQYF. This rearrangement joins TRBV29-1 to TRBJ2-5, with no clear D. Per the germline V gene, CDR1 is SQVTM and CDR2 is ANQGSEA. The CDR3 contains 12 residues. The V and J ends lost 7 bases and 3 bases respectively, with 12 bases between them.

This clonotype was detected many times. The chain has TRBV7-6 and TRBJ2-3; 7 bases map to TRBD2. Unmatched junction bases numbered 18, after V lost 1 base and J lost 2 bases. Germline V gives CDR1 SGHVS, CDR2 FNYEAQ. The length of the CDR3 is 20 residues. Written as DNA, the CDR3 is TGTGCCAGCAGCTTAGGGGGGAGGGGATCCTCAGTATCTCTCACAGATACGCAGTATTTT. Translation gives CASSLGGRGSSVSLTDTQYF.

This chain links TRBV6-5 with TRBJ2-1; D remains unclear. This CDR3 has 16 amino acids. Germline loops: CDR1 MNHEY, CDR2 SVGAGI. V shed 0 bases and J shed 0 bases, with 9 bases lying between them. CDR3 residues: CASSYSLDLSYNEQFF. The CDR3 region has the DNA TGTGCCAGCAGTTACTCTCTAGACCTCTCCTACAATGAGCAGTTCTTC.

The V call is TRBV7-9, the J call TRBJ2-7, with 7 bases matching TRBD1. From germline, CDR1 is SEHNR and CDR2 FQNEAQ (reference sequence). The CDR3 contains 14 residues. V dropped 6 bases and J dropped 6; count of bases not matched to a gene: 11. The CDR3, as DNA: TGTGCCAGCAGATTACAGGGGCTTTCGGGCGAGCAGTACTTC. This codes for CASRLQGLSGEQYF.

This chain joins TRBV20-1 and TRBJ1-1; TRBD1 matches 8 bases. Looked up from germline, CDR1 is DFQATT and CDR2 is SNEGSKA (reference sequence). This CDR3 has 13 residues. J lost 2 bases, V lost 5 bases, and 4 bases had no gene match. CDR3 sequence reads: CSADRGSNTEAFF. CDR3 sequence (DNA): TGCAGTGCTGACAGGGGTTCCAACACTGAAGCTTTCTTT.

The V and J genes are TRBV12-3 or TRBV12-4 and TRBJ2-3; D uncertain. Trimming pared 2 bases from V and 2 bases from J, leaving 20 bases between. The CDR3 consists of 18 residues. As DNA, the CDR3 is TGTGCCAGCAGTTTAATTAGGTGGATAGGCGGAAACACAGATACGCAGTATTTT. Its translation: CASSLIRWIGGNTDTQYF.

The sample holds a few counts of this clonotype. The gene calls are TRBV7-9 and TRBJ2-7, with D possibly TRBD2 on 6 matching bases. V was pared by 5 bases and J by 2 bases, with 16 bases between. The V gene's germline CDR1 is SEHNR and CDR2 FQNEAQ (reference sequence). The CDR3 has 15 amino acids. CDR3 in amino acids: CASSTRRDSTYEQYF. The CDR3 DNA reads TGTGCCAGCAGCACACGCCGGGACTCTACCTACGAGCAGTACTTC. The complete variable domain, with remaining parts taken from reference TRBV7-9 and TRBJ2-7, reads DTGVSQNPRHKITKRGQNVTFRCDPISEHNRLYWYRQTLGQGPEFLTYFQNEAQLEKSRLLSDRFSAERPKGSFSTLEIQRTEQGDSAMYLCASSTRRDSTYEQYFGPGTRLTVT.

This clonotype has at least ten counts. The chain couples TRBV20-1 to TRBJ2-3; no reliable D call. CDR3 length equals 13 residues. V lost 1 base, J lost 4 bases, and 9 bases lay in between. The V gene's germline CDR1 is DFQATT and CDR2 SNEGSKA (reference sequence). The CDR3 reads CSARGSKSDTQYF. The CDR3 nucleotides are TGCAGTGCTAGAGGTAGCAAATCAGATACGCAGTATTTT.

The genes are TRBV25-1 and TRBJ2-7, with D perhaps matching TRBD1 (5 bases). This CDR3 region has 15 residues. Germline lookup yields CDR1 MGHDK and CDR2 SYGVNS. Trimming shortened V by 2 bases and J by 3 bases, and 14 bases separated the two germline ends. For the CDR3, the DNA is TGTGCCAGCAGTGAAGGTGGGGTCAGGGACTACGAGCAGTACTTC. Its translation is CASSEGGVRDYEQYF.

This clonotype has more than one count but fewer than ten. The V and J genes are TRBV6-2 or TRBV6-3 and TRBJ2-7; D call uncertain. Germline-derived CDR1 and CDR2 are MNHEY and SVGEGT. V dropped 0 bases and J dropped 2 bases, with 5 bases sitting between them. The CDR3 loop spans 13 amino acids. DNA of the CDR3: TGTGCCAGCAGTTACTCGAACCCCTACGAGCAGTACTTC. This sequence encodes CASSYSNPYEQYF.

The chain joins TRBV29-1 to TRBJ2-3, with D possibly being TRBD2 (5 bases). Germline CDR1 is SQVTM and CDR2 is ANQGSEA. The V end lost 3 bases, the J end lost 0 bases, and 10 bases lay between the germline ends. CDR3 length: 14 amino acids. The CDR3: CSVEPSISTDTQYF. In DNA, the CDR3 is TGCAGCGTTGAGCCTAGCATAAGCACAGATACGCAGTATTTT.

This clonotype was seen many times. This chain links TRBV5-5 with TRBJ2-1; perhaps D is TRBD1 or TRBD2 (5 bases each). The CDR3 is 12 amino acids. Germline V gene sequence: CDR1 SGHKS, CDR2 YYEKEE (reference sequence). Trimming pared 2 bases from V and 8 bases from J, leaving 8 bases between. CDR3 DNA sequence: TGTGCCAGCAGCTTCCCGGGACATGAGCAGTTCTTC. Its protein is CASSFPGHEQFF.

The chain combines TRBV12-5 with TRBJ2-5, with D unclear. V was pared by 6 bases and J by 0 bases, with 8 bases between. There are 13 residues in the CDR3. Germline-derived CDR1 and CDR2 are LGHNT and FRNRAP. Here the CDR3 reads CASGRTDQETQYF. The CDR3 DNA is TGTGCTAGTGGCCGGACGGACCAAGAGACCCAGTACTTC.

This clonotype was seen more than once but under ten times. The V gene is TRBV7-2, the J gene TRBJ2-7; D unresolved. Germline CDR1 is SGHTA and CDR2 is FQGNSA. V gave up 2 bases and J gave up 4 bases, with 6 bases separating them. The CDR3 totals 12 residues. In nucleotides, the CDR3 is TGTGCCAGCAGCTTAACTCGGTACGAGCAGTACTTC. This codes for CASSLTRYEQYF.

This clonotype came up many times. The genes are TRBV5-1 and TRBJ2-1; 8 nucleotides line up with TRBD2. The CDR3 has 14 residues. V shed 4 bases and J 9 bases; nucleotides not matched to a gene: 9. Germline V gene lookup returns CDR1 SGHRS and CDR2 YFSETQ. In nucleotides, the CDR3 is TGCGCCAGCAGCCCGGGACTAGTAGCCCGTGAGCAGTTCTTC. Translated, it gives CASSPGLVAREQFF.

This clonotype was seen at least ten times. This chain uses TRBV3-1 with TRBJ2-7; the match to TRBD2 covers 11 bases. The CDR3 sequence is 16 residues long. V shed 0 bases and J 2 bases; nucleotides not matched to a gene: 3. In germline, CDR1 is LGHDT, CDR2 YNNKEL (reference sequence). The CDR3 DNA reads as TGTGCCAGCAGCCAAGACCTAGCGGGAGGACCCTACGAGCAGTACTTC. It translates to CASSQDLAGGPYEQYF.

Many counts were recorded for this clonotype. The V gene is TRBV29-1, the J gene TRBJ2-3; 7 positions match TRBD1. With 4 bases clipped from V and 6 bases from J, the junction kept 4 bases outside the gene matches. The CDR3 extends over 12 amino acids. CDR1 is SQVTM and CDR2 is ANQGSEA in the germline V gene. In DNA form, the CDR3 reads TGCAGCGTTGGTGGACAGGCCGATACGCAGTATTTT. It codes for CSVGGQADTQYF.

A few counts support this clonotype. V and J are TRBV5-5 and TRBJ1-1; D uncertain. Trimming stripped 7 bases from V and 7 bases from J, with 11 bases between. The CDR3 runs to 11 residues. Looked up from germline, CDR1 is SGHKS and CDR2 is YYEKEE (reference sequence). The CDR3 DNA reads TGTGCCAGCGGATCGTTAGGTGAAGCTTTCTTT. It codes for CASGSLGEAFF.

This clonotype was recorded many times. This CDR3 reads CASSFLAGGGETQYF. The CDR3, as DNA: TGTGCCAGCAGCTTTCTCGCGGGAGGGGGAGAGACCCAGTACTTC. The rearrangement joins TRBV7-9 to TRBJ2-5; 9 positions agree with TRBD2. Germline trimming cut 3 bases from V and 4 bases from J; bases unmatched to any gene: 6. There are 15 residues in the CDR3. Germline-derived CDR1 and CDR2 are SEHNR and FQNEAQ (reference sequence).